In this sample, the clone carrying this TCR delta chain turned up a few times. The mismatch at residue 20 between this DNA's translation and the TCRdb protein of a much larger clone likely reflects a read error; the protein shown is translated from the DNA. This sample is drawn from a study of γδ T cells in repeated Plasmodium falciparum infection. CDR1 and CDR2 from the germline V gene are TSWWSYY and QGS. The CDR3 is 23 residues long. V was shortened by 2 bases and J by 0 bases, with 34 bases between the two germline ends. TCRdb called clones anew from the multiplex PCR reads with CATT. The table includes around 52,000 delta-chain clones, roughly 1.8% detected once. Flow sorting of PBMC yielded separate Vgamma9/Vdelta2+ and Vdelta2-negative gammadelta T cell populations for bulk repertoire analysis.

This receptor was obtained from a pool of human donors (malaria-infected and uninfected, not separated). The chain employs TRDV1 and TRDJ1; D call uncertain. No J segment appears in TCRdb, so it was assigned here by matching the sequence to germline. Material for sequencing was gamma-delta T cells from blood. The CDR3 protein is CALGEDPSPLYKSFSPYTDKLIF. Here the CDR3 DNA reads TGTGCTCTTGGGGAAGACCCGTCCCCTCTCTATAAGTCATTCTCCCCGTACACCGATAAACTCATCTTT.